The rows below give T cell receptor beta chains drawn from one sample of a study of blood T cell repertoires in COVID-19. Sequencing was performed with immunoSEQ multiplex PCR; in TCRdb, only in-frame clones are kept and a portion is missing. The sample yields 200,000 to 300,000 clones, approximately 80% seen once. Sequencing was carried out using peripheral blood. The receptor source for this set is a man between 60 and 75 years old with acute or convalescent COVID-19. Each CDR3 is given without its conserved first and last residue. The order of the fields is V gene, J gene, D gene, CDR3 protein. The D gene is left open where the match is weak.

>TRBV27|TRBJ2-5|TRBD2
ACGGAGTQY
>TRBV28|TRBJ2-1|TRBD2
ASGASVGTLAGNEQF
>TRBV15|TRBJ2-5|TRBD2
ATSSERTSRAETQY
>TRBV28|TRBJ1-2|TRBD1
ASCWAESGTEGYT
>TRBV19|TRBJ1-2|-
ASSRRDYGYT
>TRBV30|TRBJ1-2|TRBD1
AWGRTGVGYT
>TRBV12-3/TRBV12-4|TRBJ1-2|-
ASSLTKYGYT
>TRBV30|TRBJ1-4|-
AWMGHPNEKLF
>TRBV2|TRBJ1-2|-
ASSGLRANYGYT
>TRBV27|TRBJ1-4|TRBD1
ASSPGTGGSNEKLF
>TRBV6-5|TRBJ2-1|-
ASSSQGNNEQF